The clone carrying this T cell receptor (beta chain) appeared a few times. No antigen is known for it. The data were taken from a study of T cells after yellow fever vaccination. Findings and caveats of the study: On re-exposure, the response was weaker but peaked faster, at day 5 versus 15. Across the CD4 and CD8 compartments, a small share of clonotypes was present in both.

This CDR3 spans 14 amino acids. Trimming removed 7 bases from V and 5 bases from J; junction bases left unmatched: 10. Synthesis of TCR cDNA relied on 5'RACE template switching, which attached a universal primer site and UMIs. TCRdb re-derived calls from the 5' RACE reads in MiXCR, one entry per CDR3 protein. The sample records around 110,000 distinct CDR3 sequences, 6.5% to 9% being singletons. The chain recombines TRBV12-3 or TRBV12-4 with TRBJ2-7; 8 bases map to TRBD2. The sample here was CD8+ T cells sorted from PBMCs, taken 45 days after the yellow fever booster vaccination. The origin of this receptor is a man aged 25-45 years who received the YFV17D yellow fever vaccine. The CDR3, as DNA: TGTGCCAGCAACCGGGGGGGCGGGGCCGACGAGCAGTACTTC. It translates to CASNRGGGADEQYF.